These 25 T cell receptor beta chains originate from one sample sequenced in a study of CD8+ T cells in alopecia areata (dated by TCRdb to about 2018). Preparation of the library involved the immunoSEQ multiplex PCR assay. For TCR sequencing, RNA was extracted from every sample and reverse transcribed into cDNA to serve as template. TCRdb took this table from immuneACCESS and kept in-frame rearrangements with V and J called. Such tables lack part of the clones; where checked against another copy, unresolved V genes explain under half of the gap, and the rest is unexplained. This sample gives 50,000 to 70,000 clones in total; around 40% of them show up just once. Roughly 50% of the sample goes to the ten largest clones. The sequenced sample was NKG2D-low CD8+ T cells sorted from blood. The cell subset or site label of this sample denotes: sorted CD8+ NKG2D-low blood T cells. The receptor source for this set is a human donor with alopecia areata.

This clone was found a few times. The chain links TRBV2 to TRBJ2-7, with D perhaps being TRBD1 or TRBD2 (5 bases each). This CDR3 is built from 14 residues. Germline V gene sequence: CDR1 SNHLY, CDR2 FYNNEI. Trimming stripped 6 bases from V and 2 bases from J, with 14 bases between. Here the CDR3 reads CASSLTGPTYEQYF. DNA of the CDR3: TGTGCCAGCAGCCTTACGGGACCGACCTACGAGCAGTACTTC. The whole variable domain, filled in from reference TRBV2 and TRBJ2-7, reads EPEVTQTPSHQVTQMGQEVILRCVPISNHLYFYWYRQILGQKVEFLVSFYNNEISEKSEIFDDQFSVERPDGSNFTLKIRSTKLEDSAMYFCASSLTGPTYEQYFGPGTRLTVT.

This clone was picked up a small number of times. This sequence joins TRBV29-1 and TRBJ2-7; tentative D call: TRBD2 (5 bases). From germline, CDR1 is SQVTM and CDR2 ANQGSEA. Trimming cost V 6 bases and J 6 bases, with 15 bases left between them. This CDR3 has 12 residues. The CDR3 DNA reads TGCAGCGTCCAGTTAGGAGGAGCCGAGCAGTACTTC. Protein: CSVQLGGAEQYF.

Notes on this clone: Germline is not matched at one junction end, which may reflect a read error. The chain recombines TRBV27 with TRBJ2-7, with 9 bases aligning to TRBD1. The CDR3 has 13 amino acids. The germline gives CDR1 MNHEY, CDR2 SMNVEV (reference sequence). The CDR3 DNA reads TGTGCCAGCAGTTTGGGACAGGGCTACAAGCAGTACTTC. Its protein product is CASSLGQGYKQYF.

The chain uses TRBV4-1 and TRBJ2-7, with D possibly matching TRBD2 (7 bases). The CDR3 spans 15 residues. The germline V gene has CDR1 MGHRA and CDR2 YSYEKL. With 4 bases removed from V and 5 bases from J, the gap between germline ends came to 18 bases. Written as DNA, the CDR3 is TGCGCCAGCAGCCTAGGGGGGAGCGGGGCCGACGAGCAGTACTTC. Protein product: CASSLGGSGADEQYF.

This clone appeared a single time. The germline gene is not matched at one end of the junction; a read error may be the cause. V and J are TRBV7-7 and TRBJ2-2, with TRBD1 as a possible D gene (5 bases). CDR1 and CDR2 (germline): SSHAT, FNYEAQ (reference sequence). CDR3 length equals 16 residues. CDR3 in amino acids: CASSLDQGSNTGELFF. In DNA, the CDR3 is TGTGCTAGCAGCTTAGACCAGGGATCGAACACCGGGGAGCTGTTTTTT.

The J gene is TRBJ1-1, the V gene TRBV27; D call uncertain. This CDR3 comprises 13 residues. The V and J ends lost 3 bases and 1 base respectively, with 6 bases between them. The V gene's germline CDR1 is MNHEY and CDR2 SMNVEV (reference sequence). CDR3 in DNA: TGTGCCAGCAGTTTCCGACAGAACACTGAAGCTTTCTTT. Amino acids: CASSFRQNTEAFF.

The rearrangement joins TRBV2 to TRBJ2-5, with D possibly TRBD2 on 6 matching bases. This CDR3 contains 17 residues. Germline assignment: CDR1 SNHLY and CDR2 FYNNEI. The V gene lost 4 bases and the J gene lost 2 bases, with 20 bases spanning the gap. The CDR3 region is CASSGLGGEAGQETQYF. CDR3 DNA: TGTGCCAGCAGTGGCCTGGGCGGGGAGGCCGGACAAGAGACCCAGTACTTC.

The chain carries TRBV15 and TRBJ2-6, with D perhaps TRBD2 (6 bases). The length of the CDR3 is 18 residues. The germline gives CDR1 LNHNV, CDR2 YYDKDF (reference sequence). Trimming removed 5 bases from V and 0 bases from J, with 17 bases in between. Here the CDR3 DNA reads TGTGCCACCAGCTCGACGGGGGAATACAGCTCTGGGGCCAACGTCCTGACTTTC. It is translated as CATSSTGEYSSGANVLTF. Drawing the rest from reference TRBV15 and TRBJ2-6, the complete variable domain is DAMVIQNPRYQVTQFGKPVTLSCSQTLNHNVMYWYQQKSSQAPKLLFHYYDKDFNNEADTPDNFQSRRPNTSFCFLDIRSPGLGDTAMYLCATSSTGEYSSGANVLTFGAGSRLTVL.

The gene calls are TRBV9 and TRBJ2-7; D is unresolved. CDR1 SGDLS and CDR2 YYNGEE come from the germline V gene. The CDR3 is 13 amino acids. V shed 0 bases and J shed 1 base, with 5 bases lying between them. This CDR3 reads CASSVALSYEQYF. As DNA, the CDR3 is TGTGCCAGCAGCGTAGCTCTATCCTACGAGCAGTACTTC. Combining the CDR3 with reference TRBV9 and TRBJ2-7 gives the whole variable domain DSGVTQTPKHLITATGQRVTLRCSPRSGDLSVYWYQQSLDQGLQFLIQYYNGEERAKGNILERFSAQQFPDLHSELNLSSLELGDSALYFCASSVALSYEQYFGPGTRLTVT.

A few counts support this clone. The rearrangement uses TRBV7-3 and TRBJ1-1, with D maybe TRBD1 (6 bases). The CDR3 length is 14 residues. V lost 5 bases and J 3 bases, leaving 13 bases between the germline ends. The V gene's germline CDR1 is SGHTA and CDR2 FQGTGA. CDR3 DNA: TGTGCCAGCAGCCCCAGCGGGGGGCACACTGAAGCTTTCTTT. As protein: CASSPSGGHTEAFF. Together with reference TRBV7-3 and TRBJ1-1, the CDR3 gives the full variable domain: GAGVSQTPSNKVTEKGKYVELRCDPISGHTALYWYRQSLGQGPEFLIYFQGTGAADDSGLPNDRFFAVRPEGSVSTLKIQRTERGDSAVYLCASSPSGGHTEAFFGQGTRLTVV.

The chain employs TRBV7-3 and TRBJ2-3; TRBD1 might be the D (6 bases). Per the germline V gene, CDR1 is SGHTA and CDR2 is FQGTGA. The V end was cut by 3 bases, the J end by 5 bases, with 9 bases between. This CDR3 has 13 amino acids. The CDR3 protein is CASSFLQGDTQYF. The CDR3 DNA reads as TGTGCCAGCAGCTTTTTACAGGGAGATACGCAGTATTTT.

The chain uses TRBV4-3 and TRBJ2-7; D unclear. Trimming cost V 0 bases and J 6 bases, with 9 bases left between them. CDR3 length: 13 residues. Germline V gene sequence: CDR1 LGHNA, CDR2 YSLEER. The CDR3 reads CASSQEPGSEQYF. DNA for the CDR3: TGCGCCAGCAGCCAAGAGCCTGGCAGCGAGCAGTACTTC.

The V call is TRBV29-1, the J call TRBJ2-2; 9 nucleotides align to TRBD2. J gave up 0 bases and V 3 bases, and 2 bases lay outside the gene matches. There are 15 residues in the CDR3. Germline V gives CDR1 SQVTM, CDR2 ANQGSEA. CDR3 region: CSVDSGGTNTGELFF. CDR3 bases: TGCAGCGTTGACAGCGGGGGGACGAACACCGGGGAGCTGTTTTTT.

This clone was seen more than once but under ten times. V usage is TRBV7-9 and J usage is TRBJ2-1, with 11 bases that match TRBD1. V shed 5 bases, J shed 7 bases, and the junction held 7 bases outside the gene matches. The CDR3 is 15 amino acids. Germline loops: CDR1 SEHNR, CDR2 FQNEAQ (reference sequence). CDR3 region: CASSLGQGAGNEQFF. CDR3 DNA sequence: TGTGCCAGCAGCCTCGGACAGGGGGCAGGGAATGAGCAGTTCTTC.

The table lists this clone with a few counts. The CDR3: CASSPQETQYF. The CDR3 nucleotides are TGTGCCAGCAGCCCCCAAGAGACCCAGTACTTC. This sequence joins TRBV7-9 and TRBJ2-5; D is uncertain. V lost 5 bases, J lost 1 base, and 2 bases lay in between. Looked up from germline, CDR1 is SEHNR and CDR2 is FQNEAQ (reference sequence). There are 11 residues in the CDR3.

The J gene is TRBJ2-2, the V gene TRBV2; 10 bases map to TRBD1. The CDR3 loop spans 16 amino acids. Looked up from germline, CDR1 is SNHLY and CDR2 is FYNNEI. With 5 bases clipped from V and 0 bases from J, the junction kept 3 bases outside the gene matches. The CDR3 is CASSPGQGSNTGELFF. In nucleotides, the CDR3 is TGTGCCAGCAGTCCGGGACAGGGGTCGAACACCGGGGAGCTGTTTTTT.

This clone was found a few times. The chain is built from TRBV19 and TRBJ2-7; D is ambiguous. CDR3 size: 11 residues. V lost 2 bases to trimming and J lost 7 bases, with 6 bases between them. Looked up from germline, CDR1 is LNHDA and CDR2 is SQIVND (reference sequence). This chain's CDR3 is CASSILGEQYF. The CDR3 nucleotides read TGTGCCAGTAGTATACTCGGAGAGCAGTACTTC.

There are a few counts of this clone. The chain couples TRBV19 to TRBJ2-3; D gene uncertain. The CDR3 sequence is 15 residues long. Trimming left V 6 bases short and J 0 bases short, with 13 bases between. Germline-derived CDR1 and CDR2 are LNHDA and SQIVND (reference sequence). Written as DNA, the CDR3 is TGTGCCAGTAGCCCTGCCCCGGTTAGCACAGATACGCAGTATTTT. Its translation is CASSPAPVSTDTQYF.

This chain connects TRBV6-6 to TRBJ2-2; no firm D call. Trimming took off 0 bases at V and 3 bases at J, with 8 bases between the two ends. The CDR3 extends over 15 amino acids. Germline CDR1 and CDR2: MNHNY and SVGAGI (reference sequence). The CDR3 protein is CASSYSNPHTGELFF. In DNA form, the CDR3 reads TGTGCCAGCAGTTACTCGAATCCCCACACCGGGGAGCTGTTTTTT.

The genes are TRBV27 and TRBJ2-1; perhaps TRBD2 as D (6 bases). V lost 3 bases and J lost 7, with 13 bases in between. This CDR3 spans 14 amino acids. Germline V CDR1 and CDR2: MNHEY, SMNVEV (reference sequence). The CDR3 region has the DNA TGTGCCAGCAGTTTCCCAGGGACTGCAAATGAGCAGTTCTTC. This translates into CASSFPGTANEQFF.

The chain employs TRBV9 and TRBJ2-3; D ambiguous. The CDR3 loop spans 15 amino acids. The germline gives CDR1 SGDLS, CDR2 YYNGEE. V was shortened by 0 bases and J by 5 bases, with 13 bases between the two germline ends. The CDR3 DNA reads TGTGCCAGCAGCGTAGTTGGGCGAGCCGTAGATACGCAGTATTTT. Its protein is CASSVVGRAVDTQYF.

This rearrangement joins TRBV29-1 to TRBJ2-1; D not certain. V lost 6 bases and J lost 9, with 15 bases in between. This CDR3 is 12 amino acids long. Germline V gives CDR1 SQVTM, CDR2 ANQGSEA. CDR3 protein: CSVLRTNREQFF. CDR3 in DNA: TGCAGCGTGCTTCGGACGAATCGTGAGCAGTTCTTC.

The rearrangement links TRBV2 to TRBJ2-3; no clear D gene. Trimming removed 8 bases at V and 0 bases at J, with 9 bases between. Germline assignment: CDR1 SNHLY and CDR2 FYNNEI. The CDR3 sequence is 13 residues long. The CDR3 DNA reads TGTGCCAGCGTCCTCCTTAGCACAGATACGCAGTATTTT. Translation gives CASVLLSTDTQYF. The variable domain in full, completed from reference TRBV2 and TRBJ2-3, reads EPEVTQTPSHQVTQMGQEVILRCVPISNHLYFYWYRQILGQKVEFLVSFYNNEISEKSEIFDDQFSVERPDGSNFTLKIRSTKLEDSAMYFCASVLLSTDTQYFGPGTRLTVL.

The rearrangement links TRBV27 to TRBJ2-7; 9 bases are a match to TRBD2. CDR1 MNHEY and CDR2 SMNVEV come from the germline V gene (reference sequence). With 3 bases clipped from V and 6 bases from J, the junction kept 9 bases outside the gene matches. This CDR3 has 15 amino acids. The CDR3 protein is CASSFVVGLAFEQYF. CDR3 sequence (DNA): TGTGCCAGCAGTTTCGTAGTCGGACTAGCGTTCGAGCAGTACTTC.

This chain connects TRBV30 to TRBJ2-7; D is possibly TRBD1 (6 bases). The CDR3 totals 12 residues. The germline CDR1 and CDR2 sequences are GTSNPN and SVGIG (reference sequence). V was trimmed by 0 bases and J by 4 bases, leaving 7 bases between them. The CDR3 nucleotides read TGTGCCTGGAGTGTCCAGGGGTACGAGCAGTACTTC. It is translated as CAWSVQGYEQYF.